This T cell receptor beta chain stems from a study of blood T cell repertoires in COVID-19. Study-wide background: Samples representing acute and convalescent COVID-19 were sourced from the United States, Italy and Spain.

In the source study's methods: Reference gene primers were amplified, and this amplification served to estimate nucleated cell counts. Data came from immunoSEQ multiplex PCR; TCRdb stores just in-frame clones and leaves some out. The DNA gave D and trimming, while V, J and clone size come from that table. The sample has 210,000 or so clones; around nine tenths are singletons. With V trimmed by 4 bases and J by 2 bases, 3 bases remained unmatched. This CDR3 has 16 amino acids. From germline, CDR1 is SGHRS and CDR2 YFSETQ. The receptor comes from a woman aged 55-69 years with acute or convalescent COVID-19. The sequenced material came from peripheral blood. The chain employs TRBV5-1 and TRBJ2-2; the match to TRBD1 covers 12 bases. CDR3 in DNA: TGCGCCAGCAGCAGGGACAGGGGGCCCAACACCGGGGAGCTGTTTTTT. This sequence encodes CASSRDRGPNTGELFF.